The clone carrying this T cell receptor (beta chain) has at least ten counts. What it binds is unknown. TCRdb ran MiXCR on the 5' RACE reads and lists one entry per CDR3 protein. Of about 130,000 distinct CDR3 sequences listed, roughly 6.6% were seen once; the top ten hold around 12%. The data are from a study of CD8 T cells in ankylosing spondylitis. Study results and caveats: From matched ankylosing spondylitis synovial fluid, disease-linked clones were reportedly recovered at significantly enriched levels. The study identified a TCR beta motif of under 10 highly homologous variants that appeared characteristic of ankylosing spondylitis blood. Earlier authors reported some of these motif variants in reactive arthritis synovial fluid and blood.

Trimming cost V 10 bases and J 5 bases, with 14 bases left between them. Germline-derived CDR1 and CDR2 are KGHDR and SFDVKD. CDR3 length: 13 residues. The specimen was blood, either unsorted or a sorted T cell fraction (not recorded which). V is TRBV24-1 and J is TRBJ1-5; D uncertain. The source is a female donor with ankylosing spondylitis or in good health (not recorded which). CDR3 nucleotides: TGTGCCACAGCCGAAGGTTCTTATCAGCCCCAGCATTTT. Translated: CATAEGSYQPQHF.